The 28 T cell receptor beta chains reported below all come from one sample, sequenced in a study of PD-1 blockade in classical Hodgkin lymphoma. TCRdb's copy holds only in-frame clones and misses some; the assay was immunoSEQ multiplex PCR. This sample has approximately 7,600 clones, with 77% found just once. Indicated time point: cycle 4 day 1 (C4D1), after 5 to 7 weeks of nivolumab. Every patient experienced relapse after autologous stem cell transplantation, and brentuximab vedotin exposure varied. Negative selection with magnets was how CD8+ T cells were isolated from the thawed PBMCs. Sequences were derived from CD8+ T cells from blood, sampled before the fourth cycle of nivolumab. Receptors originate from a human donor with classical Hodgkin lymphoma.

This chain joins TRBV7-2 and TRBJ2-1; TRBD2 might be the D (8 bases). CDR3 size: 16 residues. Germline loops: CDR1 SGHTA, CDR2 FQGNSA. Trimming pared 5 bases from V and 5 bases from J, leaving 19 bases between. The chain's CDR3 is CASSHREGQPDNEQFF. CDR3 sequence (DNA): TGTGCCAGCAGCCACCGGGAGGGACAGCCAGACAATGAGCAGTTCTTC.

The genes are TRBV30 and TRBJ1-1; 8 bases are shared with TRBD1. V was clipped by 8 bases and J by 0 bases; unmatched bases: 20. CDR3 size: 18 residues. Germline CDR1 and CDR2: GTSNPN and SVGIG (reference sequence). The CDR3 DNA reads TGTGCCCCCTCGTACACGGAAAGACAGGGGTTCATGAACACTGAAGCTTTCTTT. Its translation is CAPSYTERQGFMNTEAFF.

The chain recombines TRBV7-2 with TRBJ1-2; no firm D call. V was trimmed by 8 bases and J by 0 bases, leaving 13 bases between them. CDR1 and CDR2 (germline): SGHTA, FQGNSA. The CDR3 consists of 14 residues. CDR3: CASLRPQTNYGYTF. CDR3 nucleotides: TGTGCCAGCCTAAGACCCCAGACTAACTATGGCTACACCTTC.

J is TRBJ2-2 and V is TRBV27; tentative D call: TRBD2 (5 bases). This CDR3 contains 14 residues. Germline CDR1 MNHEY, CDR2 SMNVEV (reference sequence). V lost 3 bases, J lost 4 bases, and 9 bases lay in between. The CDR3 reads CASSLRDVTGELFF. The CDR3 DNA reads TGTGCCAGCAGTTTGAGGGATGTCACCGGGGAGCTGTTTTTT.

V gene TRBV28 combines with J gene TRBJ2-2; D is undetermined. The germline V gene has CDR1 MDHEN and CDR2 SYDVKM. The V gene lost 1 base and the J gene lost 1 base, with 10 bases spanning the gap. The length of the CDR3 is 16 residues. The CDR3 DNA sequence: TGTGCCAGCAGTTTATTCGCGGAAATGAACACCGGGGAGCTGTTTTTT. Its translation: CASSLFAEMNTGELFF.

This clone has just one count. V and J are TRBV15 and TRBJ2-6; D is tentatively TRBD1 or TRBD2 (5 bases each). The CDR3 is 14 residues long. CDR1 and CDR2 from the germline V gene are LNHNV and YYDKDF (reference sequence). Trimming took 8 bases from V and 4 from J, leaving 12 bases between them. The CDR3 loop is CATRRGVGANVLTF. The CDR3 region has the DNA TGTGCCACCCGCCGAGGGGTGGGGGCCAACGTCCTGACTTTC.

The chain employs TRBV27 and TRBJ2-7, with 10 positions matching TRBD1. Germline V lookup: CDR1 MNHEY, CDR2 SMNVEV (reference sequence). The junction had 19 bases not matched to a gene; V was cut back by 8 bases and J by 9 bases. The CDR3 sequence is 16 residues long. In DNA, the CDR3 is TGTGCCAGCTCGACCGGGACAGGGGTCCCTCCTCTACGGCAGTACTTC. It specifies CASSTGTGVPPLRQYF.

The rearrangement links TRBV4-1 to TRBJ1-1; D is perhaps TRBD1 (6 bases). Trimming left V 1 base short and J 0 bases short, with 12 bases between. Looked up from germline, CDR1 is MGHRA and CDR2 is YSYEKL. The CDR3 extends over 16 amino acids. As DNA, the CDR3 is TGCGCCAGCAGCCAAGCGAACAGGGCTATGAACACTGAAGCTTTCTTT. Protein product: CASSQANRAMNTEAFF.

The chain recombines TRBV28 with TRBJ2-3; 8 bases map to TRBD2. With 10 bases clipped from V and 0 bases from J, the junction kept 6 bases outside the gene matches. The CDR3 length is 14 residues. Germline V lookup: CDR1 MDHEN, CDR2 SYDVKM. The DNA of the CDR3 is TGTGCCATTCTCGGACTAGCTAGCACAGATACGCAGTATTTT. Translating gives CAILGLASTDTQYF.

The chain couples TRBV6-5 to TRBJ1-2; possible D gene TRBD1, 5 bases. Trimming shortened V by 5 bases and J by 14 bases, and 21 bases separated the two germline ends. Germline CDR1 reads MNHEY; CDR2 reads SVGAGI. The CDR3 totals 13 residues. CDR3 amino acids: CASSIPGLLPMTF. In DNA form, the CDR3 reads TGTGCCAGCAGTATACCAGGGCTCCTTCCTATGACCTTC.

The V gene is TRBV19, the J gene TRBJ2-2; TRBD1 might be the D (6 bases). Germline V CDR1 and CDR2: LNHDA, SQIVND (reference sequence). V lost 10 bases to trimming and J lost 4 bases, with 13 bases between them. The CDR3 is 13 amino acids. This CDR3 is CATLGRGTGELFF. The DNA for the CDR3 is TGTGCCACCCTCGGCAGGGGCACCGGGGAGCTGTTTTTT.

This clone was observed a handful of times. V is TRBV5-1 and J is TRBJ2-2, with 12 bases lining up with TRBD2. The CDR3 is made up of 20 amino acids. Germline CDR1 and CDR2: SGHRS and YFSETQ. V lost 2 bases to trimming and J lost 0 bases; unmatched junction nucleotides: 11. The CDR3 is CASSFTRLAGVSANTGELFF. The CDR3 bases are TGCGCCAGCAGCTTCACCCGACTAGCGGGAGTTTCCGCGAACACCGGGGAGCTGTTTTTT.

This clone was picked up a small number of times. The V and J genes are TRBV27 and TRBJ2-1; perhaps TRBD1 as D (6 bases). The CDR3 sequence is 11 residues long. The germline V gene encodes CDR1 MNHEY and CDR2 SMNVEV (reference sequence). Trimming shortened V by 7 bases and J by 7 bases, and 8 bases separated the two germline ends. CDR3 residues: CASTQGNEQFF. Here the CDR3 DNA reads TGTGCCAGCACCCAGGGGAATGAGCAGTTCTTC.

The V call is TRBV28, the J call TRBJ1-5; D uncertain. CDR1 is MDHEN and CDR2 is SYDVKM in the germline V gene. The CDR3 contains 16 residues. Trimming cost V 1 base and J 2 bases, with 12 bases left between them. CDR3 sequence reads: CASSLSSIMGNQPQHF. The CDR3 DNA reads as TGTGCCAGCAGTTTATCCAGCATTATGGGCAATCAGCCCCAGCATTTT.

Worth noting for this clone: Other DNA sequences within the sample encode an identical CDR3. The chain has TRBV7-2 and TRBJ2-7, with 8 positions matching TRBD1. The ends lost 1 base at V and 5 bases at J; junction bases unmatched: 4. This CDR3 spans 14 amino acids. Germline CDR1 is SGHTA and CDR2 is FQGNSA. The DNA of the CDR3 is TGTGCCAGCAGCTTAGGATCGACAGGGGACGAGCAGTACTTC. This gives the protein CASSLGSTGDEQYF.

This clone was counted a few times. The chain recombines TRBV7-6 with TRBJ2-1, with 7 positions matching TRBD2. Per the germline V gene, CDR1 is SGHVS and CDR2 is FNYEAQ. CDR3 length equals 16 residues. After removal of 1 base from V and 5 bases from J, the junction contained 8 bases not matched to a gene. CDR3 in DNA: TGTGCCAGCAGCTTAGATCACGGGGGAGGGAACAATGAGCAGTTCTTC. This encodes CASSLDHGGGNNEQFF. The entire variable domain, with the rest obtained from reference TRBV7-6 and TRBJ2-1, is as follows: GAGVSQSPRYKVTKRGQDVALRCDPISGHVSLYWYRQALGQGPEFLTYFNYEAQQDKSGLPNDRFSAERPEGSISTLTIQRTEQRDSAMYRCASSLDHGGGNNEQFFGPGTRLTVL.

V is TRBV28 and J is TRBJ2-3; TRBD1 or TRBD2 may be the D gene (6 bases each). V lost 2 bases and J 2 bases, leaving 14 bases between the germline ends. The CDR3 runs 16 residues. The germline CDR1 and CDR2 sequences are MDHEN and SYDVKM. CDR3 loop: CASSLLWGATTDTQYF. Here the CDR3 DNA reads TGTGCCAGCAGTTTACTATGGGGGGCCACCACAGATACGCAGTATTTT.

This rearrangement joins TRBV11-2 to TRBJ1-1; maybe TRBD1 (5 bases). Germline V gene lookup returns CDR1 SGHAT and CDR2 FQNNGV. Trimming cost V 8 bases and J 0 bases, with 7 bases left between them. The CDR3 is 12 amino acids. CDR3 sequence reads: CASRGVNTEAFF. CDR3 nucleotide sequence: TGTGCCAGCCGGGGGGTGAACACTGAAGCTTTCTTT.

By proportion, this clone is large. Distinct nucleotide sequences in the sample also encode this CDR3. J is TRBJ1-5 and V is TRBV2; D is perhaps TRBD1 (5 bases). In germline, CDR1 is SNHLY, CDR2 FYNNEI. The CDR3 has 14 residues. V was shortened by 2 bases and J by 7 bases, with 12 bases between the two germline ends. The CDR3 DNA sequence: TGTGCCAGCAGTGAAACGGGGGGATCCCAGCCCCAGCATTTT. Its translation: CASSETGGSQPQHF.

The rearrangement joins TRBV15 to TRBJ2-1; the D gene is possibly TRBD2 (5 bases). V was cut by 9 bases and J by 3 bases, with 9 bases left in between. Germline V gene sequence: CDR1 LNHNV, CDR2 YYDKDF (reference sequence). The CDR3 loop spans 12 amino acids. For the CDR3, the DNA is TGTGCCACTGCCGGGGACTACAATGAGCAGTTCTTC. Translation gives CATAGDYNEQFF.

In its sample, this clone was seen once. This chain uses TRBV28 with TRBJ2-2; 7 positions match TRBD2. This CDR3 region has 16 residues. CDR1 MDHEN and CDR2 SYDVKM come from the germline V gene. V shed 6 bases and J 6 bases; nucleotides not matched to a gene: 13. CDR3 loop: CASRSTSKGYAGELFF. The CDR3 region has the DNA TGTGCCAGCAGGTCGACTAGCAAGGGGTATGCCGGGGAGCTGTTTTTT.

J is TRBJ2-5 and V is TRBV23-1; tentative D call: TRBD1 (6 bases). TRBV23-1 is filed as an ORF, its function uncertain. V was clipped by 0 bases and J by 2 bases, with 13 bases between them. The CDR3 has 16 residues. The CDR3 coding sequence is TGCGCCAGCAGTCAATCGAGAACAGGGCCGCAAGAGACCCAGTACTTC. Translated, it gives CASSQSRTGPQETQYF.

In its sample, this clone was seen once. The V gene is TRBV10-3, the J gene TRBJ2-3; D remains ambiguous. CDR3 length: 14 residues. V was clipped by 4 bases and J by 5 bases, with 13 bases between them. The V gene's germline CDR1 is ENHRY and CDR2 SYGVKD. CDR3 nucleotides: TGTGCCATCAGTGTAACCCGATTGAGAGATACGCAGTATTTT. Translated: CAISVTRLRDTQYF.

The CDR3 is CASTIAGSPYEQYF. The CDR3 nucleotides read TGCGCCAGCACCATAGCGGGGTCCCCCTACGAGCAGTACTTC. The chain has TRBV10-2 and TRBJ2-7, with 8 bases that match TRBD2. J was trimmed by 2 bases and V by 7 bases; bases with no gene match: 7. Germline V gene data show CDR1 as WSHSY and CDR2 as SAAADI. This CDR3 is built from 14 residues.

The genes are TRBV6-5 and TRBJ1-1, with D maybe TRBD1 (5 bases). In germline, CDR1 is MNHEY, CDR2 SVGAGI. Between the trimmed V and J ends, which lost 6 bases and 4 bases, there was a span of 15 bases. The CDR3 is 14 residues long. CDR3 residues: CASSPVAGGTEAFF. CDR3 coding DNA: TGTGCCAGCAGCCCCGTGGCGGGGGGCACTGAAGCTTTCTTT.

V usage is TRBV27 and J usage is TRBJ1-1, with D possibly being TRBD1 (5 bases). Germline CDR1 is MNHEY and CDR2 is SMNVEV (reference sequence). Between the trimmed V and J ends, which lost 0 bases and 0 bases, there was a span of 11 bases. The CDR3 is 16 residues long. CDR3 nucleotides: TGTGCCAGCAGTTTATCGTGGGGGGGAATGAACACTGAAGCTTTCTTT. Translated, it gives CASSLSWGGMNTEAFF.

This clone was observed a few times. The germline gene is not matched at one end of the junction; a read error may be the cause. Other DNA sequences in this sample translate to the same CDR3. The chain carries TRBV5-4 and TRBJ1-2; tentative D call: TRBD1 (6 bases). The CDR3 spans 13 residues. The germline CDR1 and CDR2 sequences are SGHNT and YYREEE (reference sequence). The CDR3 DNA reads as TGCGCCAGCAGCTGGGACAAGTCCTATGGCTACACCTTC. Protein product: CASSWDKSYGYTF.

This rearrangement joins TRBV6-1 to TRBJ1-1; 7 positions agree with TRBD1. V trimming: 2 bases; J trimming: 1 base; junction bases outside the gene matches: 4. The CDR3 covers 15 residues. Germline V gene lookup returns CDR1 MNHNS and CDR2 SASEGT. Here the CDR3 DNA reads TGTGCCAGCAGTGAACAGGACAGGACGAACACTGAAGCTTTCTTT. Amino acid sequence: CASSEQDRTNTEAFF.